Sequencing of this T cell receptor (beta chain) was carried out in a study of cytomegalovirus exposure and HLA in healthy donors. PCR employed 60 Vbeta and 13 Jbeta primers. Sequencing was performed with immunoSEQ multiplex PCR; in TCRdb, only in-frame clones are kept and a portion is missing. This table has 150,000 to 200,000 clones, around four fifths appearing once. Germline assignment: CDR1 MGHDK and CDR2 SYGVNS. Deletions cut 1 base from V and 8 bases from J, with 5 bases between. CDR3 length: 11 residues. Sequencing was performed on PBMCs. The source is a man between 18 and 35 years old in good health and CMV-seropositive. The chain uses TRBV25-1 and TRBJ1-2; D is unresolved. For the CDR3, the DNA is TGTGCCAGCAGTGAATTTCGGGGCTACACCTTC. Amino acid sequence: CASSEFRGYTF.